These 23 T cell receptor beta chains originate from one sample sequenced in a study of T cell responses to AZD1222 COVID-19 vaccine. Here immunoSEQ multiplex PCR was the method, and the copy in TCRdb shows in-frame clones only, minus some. Counted here are under 130,000 clones, around 80% occurring once; the ten biggest clones make up approximately 5.1%. The starting material was peripheral blood, obtained on day 0 of AZD1222 vaccination. The receptors stem from an adult in good health.

This clone was detected only once. The gene calls are TRBV7-9 and TRBJ1-4; 9 nucleotides agree with TRBD1. The CDR3 is 15 residues long. The junction had 4 bases not matched to a gene; V was cut back by 5 bases and J by 3 bases. Germline V gene lookup returns CDR1 SEHNR and CDR2 FQNEAQ (reference sequence). In DNA form, the CDR3 reads TGTGCCAGCAGCCTAGGGACAGGGCCTAATGAAAAACTGTTTTTT. Translation gives CASSLGTGPNEKLFF.

This chain connects TRBV4-1 to TRBJ2-2, with 8 positions matching TRBD2. This CDR3 has 16 residues. V shed 3 bases, J shed 4 bases, and the junction held 7 bases outside the gene matches. CDR1 MGHRA and CDR2 YSYEKL come from the germline V gene. The CDR3 DNA follows: TGCGCCAGCAGCCACATCCAGCGGGGGACCACCGGGGAGCTGTTTTTT. Amino acids: CASSHIQRGTTGELFF.

This clone was picked up one time. The CDR3 DNA reads as TGTGCCAGCTCGGGACGGTTCAATGAAAAACTGTTTTTT. Translation: CASSGRFNEKLFF. The chain joins TRBV18 to TRBJ1-4; tentative D call: TRBD1 (5 bases). Germline loops: CDR1 KGHSH, CDR2 LQKENI. This CDR3 is 13 amino acids long. Trimming took off 6 bases at V and 5 bases at J, with 10 bases between the two ends.

This sequence joins TRBV2 and TRBJ2-6; 7 positions match TRBD1. CDR1 SNHLY and CDR2 FYNNEI come from the germline V gene. This CDR3 has 18 amino acids. Trimming removed 2 bases from V and 4 bases from J; junction bases left unmatched: 11. CDR3 in DNA: TGTGCCAGCAGTGAATTGCCGGGACAGATGGGGGGGGCCAACGTCCTGACTTTC. Translated, it gives CASSELPGQMGGANVLTF.

The CDR3 spells CASSQESGPGSTEAFF. In nucleotides, the CDR3 is TGTGCCAGCAGCCAAGAAAGCGGCCCGGGGAGCACTGAAGCTTTCTTT. V gene TRBV3-1 (or the pseudogene TRBV3-2) combines with J gene TRBJ1-1; unclear D gene. This CDR3 contains 16 residues. The germline V and J ends were trimmed by 0 bases and 4 bases, with 15 bases remaining between them. Germline V gene sequence: CDR1 LGHDT, CDR2 YNNKEL (reference sequence).

The rearrangement links TRBV10-3 to TRBJ1-2; D not certain. Trimming removed 7 bases at V and 8 bases at J, with 14 bases between. In germline, CDR1 is ENHRY, CDR2 SYGVKD. This CDR3 has 12 residues. In DNA form, the CDR3 reads TGTGCCATCACTCCTGGCACCGTCGGCTACACCTTC. Translating it yields CAITPGTVGYTF.

The chain carries TRBV19 and TRBJ1-1, with D unclear. Germline V lookup: CDR1 LNHDA, CDR2 SQIVND (reference sequence). The CDR3 runs to 13 residues. Trimming removed 1 base from V and 6 bases from J, with 9 bases in between. The CDR3 loop is CASSIGSAPEAFF. The CDR3 DNA reads as TGTGCCAGTAGTATAGGGTCCGCCCCTGAAGCTTTCTTT.

Notes on this clone: This same CDR3 is encoded by further DNA sequences in the sample. This chain connects TRBV5-1 to TRBJ1-3; D gene uncertain. Trimming took 0 bases from V and 4 from J, leaving 8 bases between them. This CDR3 has 14 residues. Germline lookup yields CDR1 SGHRS and CDR2 YFSETQ. CDR3 region: CASSLGGAGNTIYF. Here the CDR3 DNA reads TGCGCCAGCAGCTTGGGGGGAGCGGGAAACACCATATATTTT.

The chain is built from TRBV25-1 and TRBJ1-2; maybe TRBD1 (5 bases). The CDR3 covers 13 residues. Germline loops: CDR1 MGHDK, CDR2 SYGVNS. V lost 5 bases to trimming and J lost 2 bases, with 9 bases between them. This CDR3 reads CASSKGLNYGYTF. The CDR3 DNA reads as TGTGCCAGCAGTAAGGGACTGAACTATGGCTACACCTTC.

The chain is built from TRBV27 and TRBJ2-2; the match to TRBD2 covers 9 bases. The CDR3 has 16 residues. Trimming at V came to 1 base and at J to 5 bases, leaving 5 bases not matched to a gene. Germline assignment: CDR1 MNHEY and CDR2 SMNVEV (reference sequence). The CDR3 here is CASSLFGGGVTGELFF. The CDR3 DNA is TGTGCCAGCAGTTTATTCGGCGGGGGGGTTACCGGGGAGCTGTTTTTT.

This rearrangement joins TRBV20-1 to TRBJ2-7; no firm D call. The CDR3 length is 11 residues. V was cut by 6 bases and J by 12 bases, with 18 bases left in between. CDR1 is DFQATT and CDR2 is SNEGSKA in the germline V gene (reference sequence). This chain's CDR3 is CSAVSGGSSYF. In nucleotides, the CDR3 is TGCAGTGCAGTTAGTGGTGGCTCCTCGTACTTC.

The chain employs TRBV13 and TRBJ2-3, with 10 nucleotides matching TRBD2. Germline trimming cut 3 bases from V and 1 base from J; bases unmatched to any gene: 7. The germline V gene encodes CDR1 PRHDT and CDR2 FYEKMQ (reference sequence). The CDR3 sequence is 17 residues long. Written as DNA, the CDR3 is TGTGCCAGCAGCTTGTTAAGCGGGGGGGCCGGCACAGATACGCAGTATTTT. This gives the protein CASSLLSGGAGTDTQYF.

CDR3 in amino acids: CSVEGQGGYEQYF. CDR3 coding DNA: TGCAGCGTTGAGGGACAGGGGGGCTACGAGCAGTACTTC. The chain couples TRBV29-1 to TRBJ2-7; 11 nucleotides agree with TRBD1. Germline CDR1 and CDR2: SQVTM and ANQGSEA. Trimming took 3 bases from V and 3 from J; bases not matched to a gene: 1. This CDR3 contains 13 residues.

The chain couples TRBV5-8 to TRBJ2-3, with TRBD2 identical over 14 bases. Per the germline V gene, CDR1 is SGHTS and CDR2 is YDEGEE. Trimming at V came to 6 bases and at J to 5 bases, leaving 8 bases not matched to a gene. The CDR3 consists of 16 residues. For the CDR3, the DNA is TGTGCCAGCAACCCCGGACTAGCGGGGGGTAGAGATACGCAGTATTTT. Protein product: CASNPGLAGGRDTQYF. The variable domain in full, completed from reference TRBV5-8 and TRBJ2-3, reads EAGVTQSPTHLIKTRGQQATLRCSPISGHTSVYWYQQALGLGLQFLLWYDEGEERNRGNFPPRFSGRQFPNYSSELNVNALELEDSALYLCASNPGLAGGRDTQYFGPGTRLTVL.

The J gene is TRBJ1-5, the V gene TRBV20-1; D is unresolved. CDR3 length: 13 amino acids. Trimming left V 3 bases short and J 7 bases short, with 13 bases between. Looked up from germline, CDR1 is DFQATT and CDR2 is SNEGSKA (reference sequence). CDR3 protein: CSASQVVGQPQHF. CDR3 sequence (DNA): TGCAGTGCTAGTCAGGTCGTTGGCCAGCCCCAGCATTTT.

V gene TRBV18 combines with J gene TRBJ1-5; the match to TRBD1 covers 10 bases. J was trimmed by 3 bases and V by 4 bases; bases with no gene match: 3. The CDR3 totals 15 residues. Germline loops: CDR1 KGHSH, CDR2 LQKENI. CDR3 sequence: CASSLGTGVNQPQHF. The CDR3 bases are TGTGCCAGCTCACTCGGGACAGGGGTCAATCAGCCCCAGCATTTT. The entire variable domain, with the rest obtained from reference TRBV18 and TRBJ1-5, is as follows: NAGVMQNPRHLVRRRGQEARLRCSPMKGHSHVYWYRQLPEEGLKFMVYLQKENIIDESGMPKERFSAEFPKEGPSILRIQQVVRGDSAAYFCASSLGTGVNQPQHFGDGTRLSIL.

The V call is TRBV19, the J call TRBJ1-2; 7 nucleotides line up with TRBD1. Germline V gene lookup returns CDR1 LNHDA and CDR2 SQIVND (reference sequence). The CDR3 covers 14 residues. After removal of 5 bases from V and 5 bases from J, the junction contained 8 bases not matched to a gene. The DNA of the CDR3 is TGTGCCAGTAGTTTCCGGGACAGTCGATATGGCTACACCTTC. Translation gives CASSFRDSRYGYTF. The complete variable domain, with remaining parts taken from reference TRBV19 and TRBJ1-2, reads DGGITQSPKYLFRKEGQNVTLSCEQNLNHDAMYWYRQDPGQGLRLIYYSQIVNDFQKGDIAEGYSVSREKKESFPLTVTSAQKNPTAFYLCASSFRDSRYGYTFGSGTRLTVV.

This clone was picked up one time. The chain combines TRBV27 with TRBJ2-2; tentative D call: TRBD1 (6 bases). This CDR3 has 16 residues. Germline CDR1 and CDR2: MNHEY and SMNVEV (reference sequence). Between the trimmed V and J ends, which lost 1 base and 4 bases, there was a span of 13 bases. The CDR3 region has the DNA TGTGCCAGCAGTTTATTGGTCGGGACAACCACCGGGGAGCTGTTTTTT. This codes for CASSLLVGTTTGELFF.

The rearrangement joins TRBV5-1 to TRBJ2-2, with D perhaps matching TRBD1 (6 bases). With 1 base removed from V and 4 bases from J, the gap between germline ends came to 14 bases. The V gene's germline CDR1 is SGHRS and CDR2 YFSETQ. The CDR3 is made up of 16 amino acids. CDR3 residues: CASSLTGHSTTGELFF. For the CDR3, the DNA is TGCGCCAGCAGCTTGACGGGACATTCCACCACCGGGGAGCTGTTTTTT. The full variable domain, in which reference TRBV5-1 and TRBJ2-2 provide the parts outside the CDR3, is KAGVTQTPRYLIKTRGQQVTLSCSPISGHRSVSWYQQTPGQGLQFLFEYFSETQRNKGNFPGRFSGRQFSNSRSEMNVSTLELGDSALYLCASSLTGHSTTGELFFGEGSRLTVL.

The CDR3 reads CAGKSAPSTDTQYF. The CDR3, as DNA: TGTGCCGGAAAATCTGCACCTAGCACAGATACGCAGTATTTT. The chain has TRBV7-2 and TRBJ2-3, with no clear D. Germline V CDR1 and CDR2: SGHTA, FQGNSA. This CDR3 region has 14 residues. Trimming left V 11 bases short and J 0 bases short, with 15 bases between.

The genes are TRBV6-2 or TRBV6-3 and TRBJ1-2; a possible D gene is TRBD1 (6 bases). V gave up 5 bases and J gave up 3 bases, with 10 bases separating them. CDR3 length equals 13 residues. Germline V gene data show CDR1 as MNHEY and CDR2 as SVGEGT. CDR3 region: CASSRTEDYGYTF. The CDR3 DNA reads as TGTGCCAGCAGTCGGACAGAAGACTATGGCTACACCTTC.

The chain couples TRBV2 to TRBJ2-1; D perhaps matches TRBD2 (5 bases). V dropped 5 bases and J dropped 5 bases, with 10 bases sitting between them. The CDR3 loop spans 13 amino acids. Per germline, CDR1 SNHLY and CDR2 FYNNEI. The CDR3 loop is CASSLTRNNEQFF. The CDR3 DNA follows: TGTGCCAGCAGTCTTACTAGAAACAATGAGCAGTTCTTC.

The chain joins TRBV27 to TRBJ2-7, with D possibly being TRBD1 or TRBD2 (6 bases each). Trimming pared 5 bases from V and 3 bases from J, leaving 14 bases between. From germline, CDR1 is MNHEY and CDR2 SMNVEV (reference sequence). This CDR3 contains 14 residues. The CDR3 region has the DNA TGTGCCAGCAGTCCCCAGGGGAGGTACTACGAGCAGTACTTC. It yields the protein CASSPQGRYYEQYF.